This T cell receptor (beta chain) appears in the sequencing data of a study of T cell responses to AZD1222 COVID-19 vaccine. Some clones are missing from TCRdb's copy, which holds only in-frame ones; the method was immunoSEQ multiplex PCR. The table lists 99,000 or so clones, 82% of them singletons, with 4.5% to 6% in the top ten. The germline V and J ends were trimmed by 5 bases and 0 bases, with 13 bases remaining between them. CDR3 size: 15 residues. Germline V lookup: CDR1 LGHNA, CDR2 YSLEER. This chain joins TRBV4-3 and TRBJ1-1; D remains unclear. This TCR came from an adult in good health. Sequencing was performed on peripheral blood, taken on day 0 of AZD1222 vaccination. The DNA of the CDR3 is TGCGCCAGCAGCGGGGAAGGAGCGTTGAACACTGAAGCTTTCTTT. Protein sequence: CASSGEGALNTEAFF.